A selection of T cell receptor beta chains follows, all from one sample in a study of blood T cell repertoires in COVID-19. Measured with immunoSEQ multiplex PCR; TCRdb has only the in-frame clones, and not every one. Of fewer than 200,000 clones listed, just under 85% are singletons. Sample: peripheral blood. These TCRs come from a man aged 40-49 years who had recovered from COVID-19. CDR3s include the opening cysteine and the closing phenylalanine or tryptophan. D genes are given only for firm matches. Size tells how often a clone was seen (once, few, many) or the class of an expanded clone, and some rows leave it out.

V gene	D gene	CDR3 length	clone size	J gene	CDR3 DNA	CDR3 protein
TRBV5-6	TRBD1	14	-	TRBJ1-2	TGTGCCAGCAGCTCGGGACAGACCAACTATGGCTACACCTTC	CASSSGQTNYGYTF
TRBV28	-	13	once	TRBJ2-5	TGTGCCAGCAGTGCTAGGGGGTGGGAGACCCAGTACTTC	CASSARGWETQYF
TRBV6-2/TRBV6-3	-	14	-	TRBJ2-7	TGTGCCAGCAGTTACCGGACATCCAGGGGCGAGCAGTACTTC	CASSYRTSRGEQYF
TRBV5-5	-	16	-	TRBJ2-3	TGTGCCAGCAGCCAACAGACAGCAGCACACACAGATACGCAGTATTTT	CASSQQTAAHTDTQYF
TRBV10-3	TRBD1	16	-	TRBJ2-1	TGTGCCATCAGCCCCGGGACAGGGGGCTACTACAATGAGCAGTTCTTC	CAISPGTGGYYNEQFF
TRBV29-1	-	11	-	TRBJ2-7	TGCAGCGTTGCGGACAGCTACGAGCAGTACTTC	CSVADSYEQYF
TRBV11-1	-	14	-	TRBJ2-7	TGTGCCAGCAGCTTCCCAGGGGAGGGGAGAGAGCAGTACTTC	CASSFPGEGREQYF
TRBV6-2/TRBV6-3	-	17	many	TRBJ1-5	TGTGCCAGCAGTTACTCGACCTACAGACAGCCGAATCAGCCCCAGCATTTT	CASSYSTYRQPNQPQHF
TRBV11-2	TRBD2	14	-	TRBJ2-1	TGTGCCAGCAGCTTAAGCGGGGGGTACAATGAGCAGTTCTTC	CASSLSGGYNEQFF
TRBV12-3/TRBV12-4	-	12	-	TRBJ2-7	TGTGCCTCAACGACAGGAGTCTACGAGCAGTACTTC	CASTTGVYEQYF
TRBV4-3	-	15	-	TRBJ1-2	TGCGCCAGCAGCCAAGATGTGATAGCTAACTATGGCTACACCTTC	CASSQDVIANYGYTF
TRBV5-6	-	15	-	TRBJ1-5	TGTGCCAGCAGCTTGGCCGGGGTAGGGAATCAGCCCCAGCATTTT	CASSLAGVGNQPQHF
TRBV27	-	14	once	TRBJ2-3	TGTGCCAGCAGTCCGACGCAGGGGACAGATACGCAGTATTTT	CASSPTQGTDTQYF
TRBV9	-	13	-	TRBJ1-1	TGTGCCAGCAGCACTAAGACAGCCACTGAAGCTTTCTTT	CASSTKTATEAFF
TRBV5-6	-	15	-	TRBJ1-4	TGTGCCAGCAGCTCCCAGACAGAGGAATTTGAAAAACTGTTTTTT	CASSSQTEEFEKLFF
TRBV4-1	TRBD1	15	-	TRBJ1-1	TGCGCCAGCAGCCGGCTGGACAGGGTGAACACTGAAGCTTTCTTT	CASSRLDRVNTEAFF
TRBV20-1	TRBD2	14	-	TRBJ2-1	TGCAGTGCTAGTAAGCGGGAGTTCGGCAATGAGCAGTTCTTC	CSASKREFGNEQFF
TRBV7-9	TRBD1	18	-	TRBJ2-3	TGTGCCAGCAGCTCCGGGACAGCCCTAACGGCTAGCACAGATACGCAGTATTTT	CASSSGTALTASTDTQYF
TRBV4-3	TRBD2	17	-	TRBJ2-2	TGCGCCAGCAGCCAAGAACCTAGCGGGGGTAACACCGGGGAGCTGTTTTTT	CASSQEPSGGNTGELFF
TRBV3-1/TRBV3-2	TRBD2	16	-	TRBJ2-5	TGTGCCAGCAGCACCCGCCGCGGGGGGGACGAAGAGACCCAGTACTTC	CASSTRRGGDEETQYF
TRBV29-1	-	15	-	TRBJ2-3	TGCAGCGTTGAAGGCGCCAAAACTAGCACAGATACGCAGTATTTT	CSVEGAKTSTDTQYF
TRBV6-2/TRBV6-3	-	18	-	TRBJ2-6	TGTGCCAGCAGTTTTATATACAGGACCCCCTCTGGGGCCAACGTCCTGACTTTC	CASSFIYRTPSGANVLTF
TRBV28	-	10	-	TRBJ2-1	TGTGCCAGCAGGACTTGGGAGCAGTTCTTC	CASRTWEQFF
TRBV6-6	-	15	-	TRBJ2-2	TGTGCCAGCAGACCGGGGTCCGGGAACACCGGGGAGCTGTTTTTT	CASRPGSGNTGELFF
TRBV6-1	-	13	-	TRBJ2-1	TGTGCCAGCAGTGACGACAGGAACAATGAGCAGTTCTTC	CASSDDRNNEQFF
TRBV6-6	TRBD1	15	-	TRBJ1-5	TGTGCCAGCAGCAACCCGGGACAGCAGAATCAGCCCCAGCATTTT	CASSNPGQQNQPQHF
TRBV7-9	-	14	-	TRBJ2-1	TGTGCCAGCAGCTTAAGGACAGTGCACAATGAGCAGTTCTTC	CASSLRTVHNEQFF
TRBV7-3	-	15	-	TRBJ1-4	TGTGCCAGCAGCTTAAACGGGGGTCGCAATGAAAAACTGTTTTTT	CASSLNGGRNEKLFF
TRBV28	-	11	once	TRBJ2-1	TGTGCCAGCAGTCTAAACAATGAGCAGTTCTTC	CASSLNNEQFF
TRBV6-6	-	13	-	TRBJ1-4	TGTGCCAGCAGCCCGTCCGTTAATGAAAAACTGTTTTTT	CASSPSVNEKLFF
TRBV19	-	15	-	TRBJ2-1	TGTGCCAGTAGTCCCGGACACAGGGAAGGGAATGAGCAGTTCTTC	CASSPGHREGNEQFF
TRBV2	TRBD1	14	-	TRBJ1-5	TGTGCCAGCAGTGCTGACAGGGATGGTCAGCCCCAGCATTTT	CASSADRDGQPQHF
TRBV7-3	TRBD1	14	-	TRBJ1-2	TGTGCCAGCAGCTCAGGGGGGAAGGCGTATGGCTACACCTTC	CASSSGGKAYGYTF
TRBV5-4	-	12	-	TRBJ1-2	TGTGCCAGCAGCTTTGACAGAGGCGGCTACACCTTC	CASSFDRGGYTF
TRBV6-5	TRBD2	14	-	TRBJ2-5	TGTGCCAGCAGCATAGCGGGGAACCGGGAGACCCAGTACTTC	CASSIAGNRETQYF
TRBV7-6	-	16	-	TRBJ2-2	TGTGCCAGCAGCCCCCCCGCGGTGTCCAACACCGGGGAGCTGTTTTTT	CASSPPAVSNTGELFF
TRBV9	TRBD2	19	-	TRBJ2-5	TGTGCCAGCAGCCTTAACCCCAGACTAGCGGGAGAAATCCAAGAGACCCAGTACTTC	CASSLNPRLAGEIQETQYF
TRBV4-2	-	15	-	TRBJ2-5	TGTGCCAGCAGCCAAGGGCAGGATCAGCAAGAGACCCAGTACTTC	CASSQGQDQQETQYF
TRBV6-2/TRBV6-3	-	14	-	TRBJ2-7	TGTGCCAGCAGCCTAATAGCGGTCTCGGAGGAGCAGTACTTC	CASSLIAVSEEQYF
TRBV19	-	14	-	TRBJ1-1	TGTGCCAGCTGCCCTTGGGGAGGGGACACTGAAGCTTTCTTT	CASCPWGGDTEAFF
TRBV27	-	14	-	TRBJ2-1	TGTGCCAGCAGTTTATCAGGGGGTGGCAATGAGCAGTTCTTC	CASSLSGGGNEQFF
TRBV6-2/TRBV6-3	-	14	-	TRBJ2-1	TGTGCCAGCAGTTACTCGCCCGAGGGCGATGAGCAGTTCTTC	CASSYSPEGDEQFF
TRBV30	-	13	-	TRBJ1-2	TGTGCCTGGAGTGTATTTGGGGCTGGAGGCTACACCTTC	CAWSVFGAGGYTF
TRBV12-3/TRBV12-4	-	13	-	TRBJ2-7	TGTGCCAGCAGTTTAGCGGGAGGTTACGAGCAGTACTTC	CASSLAGGYEQYF
TRBV2	-	13	-	TRBJ1-1	TGTGCCAGCAGTCCGCCAGTTCCCGTTGAAGCTTTCTTT	CASSPPVPVEAFF
TRBV29-1	-	12	-	TRBJ2-5	TGCAGCGTTGAATCAGTGGAAGAGACCCAGTACTTC	CSVESVEETQYF
TRBV6-4	-	13	few	TRBJ1-6	TGTGCCAGCAGTGAGTTGAGAAGTTCACCCCTCCACTTT	CASSELRSSPLHF
TRBV27	-	14	few	TRBJ1-4	TGTGCCAGCAGTTTTTCGGGTAGGCGGGAAAAACTGTTTTTT	CASSFSGRREKLFF
TRBV7-9	-	17	-	TRBJ2-7	TGTGCCAGCAGTTCTACGAGGAGGGGCCACGGGGCCCACGAGCAGTACTTC	CASSSTRRGHGAHEQYF
TRBV19	-	14	few	TRBJ2-7	TGTGCCAGTAGTATATCGCCCTCCCAGCGGGAGCAGTACTTC	CASSISPSQREQYF
TRBV5-4	-	12	-	TRBJ2-7	TGTGCCAGCAGTTATCAGGGCAGCGAGCAGTACTTC	CASSYQGSEQYF
TRBV11-2	TRBD1	15	-	TRBJ1-2	TGTGCCAGCAGTTCAATGGGACAGGGGGCCCATGGCTACACCTTC	CASSSMGQGAHGYTF
TRBV5-1	TRBD2	14	-	TRBJ2-5	TGCGCCAGCAGCTTGGCGGGGGGACGGGAGACCCAGTACTTC	CASSLAGGRETQYF
TRBV5-6	-	16	-	TRBJ1-6	TGTGCCAGCAGCTTGGCGGCCCTTGGGGCGGTTTCACCCCTCCACTTT	CASSLAALGAVSPLHF
TRBV7-2	-	13	few	TRBJ2-7	TGTGCCAGCAGCTTAAAGAGAAACTACGAGCAGTACTTC	CASSLKRNYEQYF